Shown below are 8 T cell receptor beta chains from a single sample sequenced in a study of cytomegalovirus exposure and HLA in healthy donors. The PCR used 60 Vbeta and 13 Jbeta primers. Here immunoSEQ multiplex PCR was the method, and the copy in TCRdb shows in-frame clones only, minus some. Of roughly 160,000 clones in the sample, approximately 78% were seen once. What was sequenced was PBMCs. These receptors all stem from a woman aged 25 to 45 in good health and CMV-seropositive.

The rearrangement uses TRBV30 and TRBJ1-2, with a possible D match to TRBD1 (6 bases). CDR1 GTSNPN and CDR2 SVGIG come from the germline V gene (reference sequence). With 0 bases removed from V and 7 bases from J, the gap between germline ends came to 12 bases. This CDR3 is 13 amino acids long. The CDR3 DNA follows: TGTGCCTGGAGTGTAGTCAGGGGAGCTGGCTACACCTTC. Translation: CAWSVVRGAGYTF.

The sample holds a few counts of this clone. The chain links TRBV5-5 to TRBJ1-4; D gene unclear. The CDR3 runs 14 residues. Trimming cost V 1 base and J 4 bases, with 8 bases left between them. The V gene's germline CDR1 is SGHKS and CDR2 YYEKEE (reference sequence). CDR3 coding DNA: TGTGCCAGCAGCTTGTTTACAGATAATGAAAAACTGTTTTTT. This encodes CASSLFTDNEKLFF.

V usage is TRBV29-1 and J usage is TRBJ2-1, with D tentatively TRBD2 (6 bases). The CDR3 is made up of 14 amino acids. The V end was cut by 3 bases, the J end by 5 bases, with 14 bases between. Germline CDR1 SQVTM, CDR2 ANQGSEA. This chain's CDR3 is CSVDGGIGHNEQFF. The DNA for the CDR3 is TGCAGCGTTGATGGGGGGATCGGGCACAATGAGCAGTTCTTC.

This CDR3 is CASSLDRGLNEKLFF. The DNA for the CDR3 is TGTGCCAGCAGCTTAGACAGGGGGCTCAATGAAAAACTGTTTTTT. V usage is TRBV7-2 and J usage is TRBJ1-4; 9 positions agree with TRBD1. The CDR3 has 15 residues. V was clipped by 1 base and J by 5 bases; unmatched bases: 2. CDR1 SGHTA and CDR2 FQGNSA come from the germline V gene. Combining the CDR3 with reference TRBV7-2 and TRBJ1-4 gives the whole variable domain GAGVSQSPSNKVTEKGKDVELRCDPISGHTALYWYRQSLGQGLEFLIYFQGNSAPDKSGLPSDRFSAERTGGSVSTLTIQRTQQEDSAVYLCASSLDRGLNEKLFFGSGTQLSVL.

Regarding this clone: This CDR3 is also generated by other DNA sequences in the sample. The CDR3 reads CASSFGTGITGELFF. CDR3 nucleotides: TGCGCCAGCAGCTTCGGGACAGGGATTACCGGGGAGCTGTTTTTT. The J gene is TRBJ2-2, the V gene TRBV5-1, with TRBD1 identical over 9 bases. J lost 5 bases, V lost 2 bases, and 4 bases had no gene match. CDR3 length equals 15 residues. Germline CDR1 is SGHRS and CDR2 is YFSETQ.

Concerning this clone itself: The junction departs from germline at one end; a sequencing error may be responsible. The rearrangement links TRBV5-4 to TRBJ2-6; maybe TRBD1 (5 bases). The CDR3 sequence is 14 residues long. Germline-derived CDR1 and CDR2 are SGHNT and YYREEE (reference sequence). The CDR3 loop is CASSLDSGANGLTF. Here the CDR3 DNA reads TGTGCCAGCAGCTTGGACTCTGGGGCCAACGGCCTGACTTTC. Combining the CDR3 with reference TRBV5-4 and TRBJ2-6 gives the whole variable domain ETGVTQSPTHLIKTRGQQVTLRCSSQSGHNTVSWYQQALGQGPQFIFQYYREEENGRGNFPPRFSGLQFPNYSSELNVNALELDDSALYLCASSLDSGANGLTFGAGSRLTVL.

This chain connects TRBV15 to TRBJ2-5; maybe TRBD2 (6 bases). The CDR3 contains 14 residues. Germline values: CDR1 LNHNV, CDR2 YYDKDF (reference sequence). V lost 2 bases to trimming and J lost 1 base, with 8 bases between them. The CDR3: CATSRPGLQETQYF. The DNA for the CDR3 is TGTGCCACCAGCAGACCGGGACTCCAAGAGACCCAGTACTTC.

The CDR3 here is CASSDMAHGYTF. Written as DNA, the CDR3 is TGTGCCAGCAGTGACATGGCCCATGGCTACACCTTC. This chain links TRBV2 with TRBJ1-2, with no clear D. The germline gives CDR1 SNHLY, CDR2 FYNNEI. Trimming cost V 3 bases and J 6 bases, with 8 bases left between them. This CDR3 has 12 residues.